This T cell receptor beta chain was captured by sequencing in a study of cytomegalovirus exposure and HLA in healthy donors. In the case of this clone: Its target is not known.

The primer mix had 60 Vbeta and 13 Jbeta primers. Using immunoSEQ multiplex PCR, the repertoire was profiled, and TCRdb retains in-frame clones only, with some absent. The sample shows 150,000 or so clones, around 67% of them seen only once. Overall study findings and caveats: Prior analysis indicated that the majority of TCR beta V segments exhibited productivity approximately 90% or approximately 30% of the time. The study listed approximately 160 cytomegalovirus-associated TCR beta chains.

The sample comprised PBMCs. The TCR sequence derives from a woman aged 18-30 years in good health and CMV-seronegative.

The CDR3 loop reads CAAGGQGFQPQHF. The DNA for the CDR3 is TGTGCCGCTGGGGGACAGGGTTTTCAGCCCCAGCATTTT. The rearrangement uses TRBV27 and TRBJ1-5; 9 bases map to TRBD1. Germline trimming cut 11 bases from V and 6 bases from J; bases unmatched to any gene: 8. The CDR3 covers 13 residues. Germline CDR1 reads MNHEY; CDR2 reads SMNVEV (reference sequence).